The source of this T cell receptor (beta chain) is a study of cytomegalovirus exposure and HLA in healthy donors. Study-wide results and limits: Previously analyzed data showed that most TCR beta V segments were productive at a frequency of about 87% or about 30%. The authors later found most CMV-associated TCR beta chains appeared HLA-restricted.

The CDR3 is 10 residues long. With V trimmed by 5 bases and J by 14 bases, 5 bases remained unmatched. The germline CDR1 and CDR2 sequences are DFQATT and SNEGSKA (reference sequence). Remarks on this clone: Antigen unknown.

The PCR had 60 Vbeta and 13 Jbeta primers. Data came from immunoSEQ multiplex PCR; TCRdb stores just in-frame clones and leaves some out. The sample lists around 35,000 clones, 74% occurring once. The receptor was derived from a man aged 25 to 45 in good health and CMV-seronegative. Sequenced sample: PBMCs. The genes are TRBV20-1 and TRBJ2-1, with 8 bases identical to TRBD2. The CDR3, as DNA: TGCAGTGCTCCCGGGGGGGGTGAGTTCTTC. Its protein is CSAPGGGEFF.